This passage covers 20 T cell receptor beta chains from one sample sequenced in a study of blood T cells in healthy people across ages. For the second PCR, which ran for roughly 6 to 11 cycles, a sample-barcoded 5' primer and a J-beta primer mix were used. TCRdb processed the 5' RACE reads anew with MiXCR; each CDR3 protein has one entry. The sample lists roughly 700,000 distinct CDR3 sequences, around 49% occurring once. Sequencing was carried out using blood. The source of these receptors is a woman aged 60 to 75 in good health.

V usage is TRBV7-8 and J usage is TRBJ1-1; D perhaps matches TRBD1 (5 bases). CDR1 and CDR2 from the germline V gene are SGHVS and FQNEAQ. This CDR3 is 16 amino acids long. The germline V and J ends were trimmed by 5 bases and 4 bases, with 20 bases remaining between them. The CDR3 nucleotides read TGTGCCAGCAGCCAAGTCCCCGCGACAGTGGGCACTGAAGCTTTCTTT. It is translated as CASSQVPATVGTEAFF.

This clonotype was observed once. This chain connects TRBV7-2 to TRBJ1-2; D call uncertain. The CDR3 is 12 residues long. The germline CDR1 and CDR2 sequences are SGHTA and FQGNSA. V was pared by 1 base and J by 8 bases, with 8 bases between. The CDR3 is CASSLDQIGYTF. CDR3 bases: TGTGCCAGCAGCTTAGACCAGATAGGCTACACCTTC.

This clonotype is a singleton in its sample. In DNA, the CDR3 is TGCAGTGCTAGAAACCAGTTCCACGGACAGGGGTCCTACGAGCAGTACTTC. It encodes CSARNQFHGQGSYEQYF. The chain is built from TRBV20-1 and TRBJ2-7, with 9 bases lining up with TRBD1. Germline V gene lookup returns CDR1 DFQATT and CDR2 SNEGSKA (reference sequence). The CDR3 extends over 17 amino acids. J gave up 1 base and V 2 bases, and 12 bases lay outside the gene matches.

This chain uses TRBV2 with TRBJ1-2; D gene ambiguous. The CDR3 length is 15 residues. CDR1 is SNHLY and CDR2 is FYNNEI in the germline V gene. Trimming pared 6 bases from V and 4 bases from J, leaving 18 bases between. The CDR3 sequence is CASRKAGIGVYGYTF. Here the CDR3 DNA reads TGTGCCAGCAGAAAGGCGGGGATTGGGGTCTATGGCTACACCTTC.

This clonotype was seen repeatedly, ten times or more. This chain uses TRBV2 with TRBJ2-6; D not resolved. Per the germline V gene, CDR1 is SNHLY and CDR2 is FYNNEI. V lost 5 bases, J lost 0 bases, and 8 bases lay in between. The CDR3 is made up of 15 amino acids. The CDR3 protein is CASSPTHSGANVLTF. CDR3 nucleotide sequence: TGTGCCAGCAGTCCCACCCACTCTGGGGCCAACGTCCTGACTTTC.

The V gene is TRBV3-1, the J gene TRBJ2-3; 12 bases agree with TRBD2. Germline V CDR1 and CDR2: LGHDT, YNNKEL (reference sequence). With V trimmed by 4 bases and J by 9 bases, 2 bases remained unmatched. The CDR3 runs to 13 residues. DNA for the CDR3: TGTGCCAGCAGCCTGGGGACTAGCGGGACGCAGTATTTT. Its protein is CASSLGTSGTQYF.

This clonotype was recorded many times. The rearrangement joins TRBV7-3 to TRBJ2-5; TRBD2 matches 9 bases. The CDR3 has 14 amino acids. Germline CDR1 SGHTA, CDR2 FQGTGA. V shed 5 bases, J shed 4 bases, and the junction held 5 bases outside the gene matches. CDR3 loop: CASSPQAGGETQYF. In DNA, the CDR3 is TGTGCCAGCAGCCCCCAAGCGGGAGGAGAGACCCAGTACTTC.

This sequence joins TRBV9 and TRBJ1-2; D is possibly TRBD1 (6 bases). This CDR3 is 15 amino acids long. With 3 bases removed from V and 3 bases from J, the gap between germline ends came to 15 bases. Germline CDR1 SGDLS, CDR2 YYNGEE. Written as DNA, the CDR3 is TGTGCCAGCAGCGGCTGGACAGCCACTGACTATGGCTACACCTTC. The encoded protein is CASSGWTATDYGYTF.

The CDR3 spells CASSLHGQGYYNEQYF. CDR3 sequence (DNA): TGTGCCAGCAGCCTCCACGGACAGGGGTACTACAATGAGCAGTACTTC. The chain links TRBV5-6 to TRBJ2-1; 9 bases align to TRBD1. The DNA end favors TRBJ2-7, so the J call may be wrong. The CDR3 contains 16 residues. Germline lookup yields CDR1 SGHDT and CDR2 YYEEEE.

Ten or more counts support this clonotype. The chain links TRBV5-5 to TRBJ2-5; no clear D. The V and J ends lost 6 bases and 2 bases respectively, with 20 bases between them. Germline CDR1 SGHKS, CDR2 YYEKEE (reference sequence). The CDR3 is 16 residues long. CDR3 DNA: TGTGCCAGCACACGGGTGGTAGGGCGTGGGCAAGAGACCCAGTACTTC. Amino acids: CASTRVVGRGQETQYF.

Only one count was recorded for this clonotype. The rearrangement joins TRBV10-3 to TRBJ1-2; D might be TRBD1 (6 bases). The V gene's germline CDR1 is ENHRY and CDR2 SYGVKD. Trimming removed 7 bases at V and 1 base at J, with 13 bases between. The CDR3 loop spans 14 amino acids. The CDR3 sequence is CAINPDRDNYGYTF. DNA for the CDR3: TGTGCCATCAACCCGGACAGAGATAACTATGGCTACACCTTC.

A note on this clonotype: Since a much larger clone is just one base distant, this may be a read error. This chain joins TRBV20-1 and TRBJ2-7; D is possibly TRBD1 or TRBD2 (5 bases each). Between the trimmed V and J ends, which lost 4 bases and 7 bases, there was a span of 20 bases. Germline V gene lookup returns CDR1 DFQATT and CDR2 SNEGSKA (reference sequence). This CDR3 region has 14 residues. This CDR3 reads CSATVGTRYNEQYF. Here the CDR3 DNA reads TGCAGTGCTACCGTCGGGACCAGGTACAATGAGCAGTACTTC.

The rearrangement joins TRBV2 to TRBJ2-3; D ambiguous. The CDR3 contains 13 residues. V was cut by 6 bases and J by 0 bases, with 7 bases left in between. Germline V CDR1 and CDR2: SNHLY, FYNNEI. Here the CDR3 reads CASRRVSTDTQYF. In DNA, the CDR3 is TGTGCCAGCAGGCGAGTTAGCACAGATACGCAGTATTTT.

This clonotype was seen a single time. The chain carries TRBV11-1 and TRBJ2-3; maybe TRBD1 (5 bases). This CDR3 has 15 residues. Between the trimmed V and J ends, which lost 4 bases and 2 bases, there was a span of 13 bases. Germline V gene lookup returns CDR1 SGHAT and CDR2 FQDESV (reference sequence). The CDR3, as DNA: TGTGCCAGCAGCTGGGGCCGTCAAGCCACAGATACGCAGTATTTT. This sequence encodes CASSWGRQATDTQYF.

This clonotype was counted many times. The V gene is TRBV29-1, the J gene TRBJ2-1; 11 nucleotides line up with TRBD2. From germline, CDR1 is SQVTM and CDR2 ANQGSEA. The J segment lost 5 bases and the V segment lost 6 bases, leaving 6 bases of the junction unmatched. The CDR3 extends over 14 amino acids. The CDR3 nucleotides are TGCAGCGTGGAGCGACTAGCGGGAAACAATGAGCAGTTCTTC. This sequence encodes CSVERLAGNNEQFF.

This clonotype was recorded once. The chain joins TRBV14 to TRBJ1-5; D ambiguous. This CDR3 is built from 13 residues. Trimming cost V 1 base and J 6 bases, with 7 bases left between them. CDR1 SGHDN and CDR2 FVKESK come from the germline V gene. This CDR3 reads CASSQGRFQPQHF. CDR3 nucleotides: TGTGCCAGCAGCCAAGGGCGGTTTCAGCCCCAGCATTTT.

This clonotype was found a few times. This chain uses TRBV4-3 with TRBJ2-5; TRBD2 matches 12 bases. The germline gives CDR1 LGHNA, CDR2 YSLEER. Trimming removed 3 bases from V and 5 bases from J; junction bases left unmatched: 7. The CDR3 consists of 16 residues. The CDR3: CASSHPRLAGVETQYF. The DNA of the CDR3 is TGCGCCAGCAGCCACCCCCGACTAGCGGGAGTTGAGACCCAGTACTTC.

The J gene is TRBJ2-7, the V gene TRBV7-2, with D tentatively TRBD1 (6 bases). This CDR3 has 13 amino acids. Germline CDR1 SGHTA, CDR2 FQGNSA. Trimming took off 3 bases at V and 5 bases at J, with 11 bases between the two ends. CDR3 DNA sequence: TGTGCCAGCAGCTTTAACAGGGTTAACGAGCAGTACTTC. This translates into CASSFNRVNEQYF.

This clonotype has just a few counts. A clone one base away is much larger, so this may be a read error. V usage is TRBV7-2 and J usage is TRBJ2-1, with TRBD2 identical over 7 bases. Trimming cost V 5 bases and J 7 bases; bases outside gene matches: 8. The CDR3 is 14 residues long. Looked up from germline, CDR1 is SGHTA and CDR2 is FQGNSA. CDR3 protein: CASSVGLAVNEQFF. As DNA, the CDR3 is TGTGCCAGCAGCGTCGGTCTAGCGGTTAATGAGCAGTTCTTC. Drawing the rest from reference TRBV7-2 and TRBJ2-1, the complete variable domain is GAGVSQSPSNKVTEKGKDVELRCDPISGHTALYWYRQSLGQGLEFLIYFQGNSAPDKSGLPSDRFSAERTGGSVSTLTIQRTQQEDSAVYLCASSVGLAVNEQFFGPGTRLTVL.

This clonotype came up a few times. This chain connects TRBV9 to TRBJ1-6; weak D call: TRBD1 (5 bases). CDR1 and CDR2 (germline): SGDLS, YYNGEE. The CDR3 is 14 residues long. V lost 0 bases to trimming and J lost 9 bases, with 10 bases between them. CDR3 bases: TGTGCCAGCAGCGTAGAGCCAGGGTCTTCACCCCTCCACTTT. It codes for CASSVEPGSSPLHF.